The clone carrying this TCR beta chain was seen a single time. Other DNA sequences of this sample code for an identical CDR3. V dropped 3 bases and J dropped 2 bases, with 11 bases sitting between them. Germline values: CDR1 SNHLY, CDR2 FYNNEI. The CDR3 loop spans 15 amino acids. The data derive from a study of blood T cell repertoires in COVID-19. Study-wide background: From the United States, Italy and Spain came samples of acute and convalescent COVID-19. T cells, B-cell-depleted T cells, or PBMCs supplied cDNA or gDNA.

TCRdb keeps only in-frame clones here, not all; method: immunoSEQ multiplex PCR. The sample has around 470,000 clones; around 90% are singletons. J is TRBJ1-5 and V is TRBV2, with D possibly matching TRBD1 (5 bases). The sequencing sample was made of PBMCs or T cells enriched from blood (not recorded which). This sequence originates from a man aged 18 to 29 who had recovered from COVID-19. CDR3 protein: CASSEGRGGNQPQHF. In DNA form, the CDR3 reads TGTGCCAGCAGTGAGGGGCGGGGCGGCAATCAGCCCCAGCATTTT.